This T cell receptor beta chain was sequenced in a study of TIL therapy for anti-PD-1-resistant metastatic lung cancer. Study-wide context: By whole-exome sequencing, median non-synonymous tumor mutation burden was around 1.5 mutations per megabase. Study-wide results and caveats: Many TIL product clones were absent from baseline tumor, suggesting clonal contraction.

The immunoSEQ assay was v3. Sequenced by immunoSEQ multiplex PCR; TCRdb stores in-frame clones only, minus some. The sample has over 20,000 clones; roughly 72% are singletons. As for time point: pre-treatment sample, taken before nivolumab and TIL therapy. The tumor samples were excised metastases, mostly pleural nodules or supraclavicular lymph nodes. Tumors were harvested before any PD-1/PD-L1 blockade. Patients were adults with stage 4 NSCLC. Germline CDR1 and CDR2: SNHLY and FYNNEI. The CDR3 has 14 amino acids. Details on this clone: Its antigen is not identified. The junction differs from germline at one of its ends, possibly a read error.

This sample comprised tumor tissue, obtained at baseline. This clonotype was obtained from a person between 25 and 79 years old with non-small cell lung cancer. The V and J genes are TRBV2 and TRBJ2-7; TRBD1 agrees at 9 bases. The CDR3 region has the DNA TGTGCCATCAGTGGCGGGGACAGGGCGTACGAGCAGTACTTC. Its protein is CAISGGDRAYEQYF.